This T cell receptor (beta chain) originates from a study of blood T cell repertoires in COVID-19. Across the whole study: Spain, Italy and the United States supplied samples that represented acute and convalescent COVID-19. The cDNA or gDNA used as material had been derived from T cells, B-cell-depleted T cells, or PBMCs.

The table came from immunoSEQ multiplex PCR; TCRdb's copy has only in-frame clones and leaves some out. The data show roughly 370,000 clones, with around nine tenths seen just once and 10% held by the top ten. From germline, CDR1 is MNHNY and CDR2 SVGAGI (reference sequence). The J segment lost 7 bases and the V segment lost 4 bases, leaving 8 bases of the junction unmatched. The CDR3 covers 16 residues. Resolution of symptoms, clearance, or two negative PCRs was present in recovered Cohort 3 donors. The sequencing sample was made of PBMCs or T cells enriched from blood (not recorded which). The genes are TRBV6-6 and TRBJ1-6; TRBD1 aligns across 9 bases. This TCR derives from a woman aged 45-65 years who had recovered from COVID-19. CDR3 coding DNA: TGTGCCAGCAGTTTAACGGGACAGGGTACGAATTCACCCCTCCACTTT. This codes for CASSLTGQGTNSPLHF.